The present T cell receptor (beta chain) was sequenced within a study of cytomegalovirus exposure and HLA in healthy donors. The study, taken as a whole, reports: In a later analysis, CMV-associated beta chains were mostly HLA-associated, it appeared.

Notes on this clone: No antigen is known for it.

60 Vbeta and 13 Jbeta primers were used in PCR. Measured with immunoSEQ multiplex PCR; TCRdb has only the in-frame clones, and not every one. The table has some 110,000 clones, 65% to 90% seen once. There are 15 residues in the CDR3. Germline V gene lookup returns CDR1 SQVTM and CDR2 ANQGSEA. V shed 4 bases and J 3 bases; nucleotides not matched to a gene: 9. This receptor was identified in a woman aged 30 to 39 in good health and CMV-seronegative. V gene TRBV29-1 combines with J gene TRBJ2-7, with 10 bases matching TRBD1. Sequenced: PBMCs. DNA for the CDR3: TGCAGCGTTGGAGGGTGGAGGACAGGGGGCTACGAGCAGTACTTC. This sequence encodes CSVGGWRTGGYEQYF.